This T cell receptor beta chain was recorded in a study of T-cell memory formation after mild COVID-19. As for the study in general: The study found TCR clusters largely donor specific. Findings of the study overall: Among CD4+ contracting clones, most were CM and EM, and CD8+ ones EMRA.

The CDR3 has 14 residues. Germline V gene data show CDR1 as KGHDR and CDR2 as SFDVKD. Trimming left V 4 bases short and J 5 bases short, with 11 bases between. TCRdb ran MiXCR on the 5' RACE reads and lists one entry per CDR3 protein. The sample has around 200,000 distinct CDR3 sequences, less than 20% seen once. This clonotype was counted between two and nine times. Its target is not known. Sequenced: PBMCs or a T cell subset sorted from them (not recorded which). This receptor was identified in a man aged 18 to 35 who had mild COVID-19 (a few samples of this study predate the infection). Cell type and time point are not known. The V call is TRBV24-1, the J call TRBJ1-5, with a tentative D call TRBD1 (5 bases). CDR3 in DNA: TGTGCCACCAGTGACGCGGGGACGTATCAGCCCCAGCATTTT. Its protein product is CATSDAGTYQPQHF.